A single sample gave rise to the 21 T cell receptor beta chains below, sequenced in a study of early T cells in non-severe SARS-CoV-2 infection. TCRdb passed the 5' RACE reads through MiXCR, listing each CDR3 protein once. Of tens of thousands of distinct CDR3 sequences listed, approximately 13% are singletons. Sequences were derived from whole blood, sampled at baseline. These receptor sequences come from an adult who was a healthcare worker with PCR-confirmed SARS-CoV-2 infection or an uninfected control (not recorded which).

The CDR3 DNA follows: TGTGCCAGCAGCGCCAGGACTAGCGGGATCCAAGAGACCCAGTACTTC. This translates into CASSARTSGIQETQYF. This chain links TRBV9 with TRBJ2-5; TRBD2 matches at 12 bases. The trim removed 3 bases at V and 1 base at J, leaving 4 bases unmatched. Germline CDR1 is SGDLS and CDR2 is YYNGEE. This CDR3 contains 16 residues.

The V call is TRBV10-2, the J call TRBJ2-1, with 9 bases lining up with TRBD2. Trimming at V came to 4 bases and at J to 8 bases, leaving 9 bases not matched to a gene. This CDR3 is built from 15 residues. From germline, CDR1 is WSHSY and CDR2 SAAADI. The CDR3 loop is CASSGDRGGADEQFF. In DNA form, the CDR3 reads TGCGCCAGCAGTGGAGACCGCGGGGGGGCAGATGAGCAGTTCTTC.

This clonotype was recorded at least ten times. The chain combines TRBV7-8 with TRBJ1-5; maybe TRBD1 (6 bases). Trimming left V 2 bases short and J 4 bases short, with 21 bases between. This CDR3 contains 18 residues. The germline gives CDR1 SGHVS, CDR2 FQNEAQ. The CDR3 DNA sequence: TGTGCCAGCAGCTTACTAAGGTGGAGGACAGTGGTTAATCAGCCCCAGCATTTT. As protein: CASSLLRWRTVVNQPQHF.

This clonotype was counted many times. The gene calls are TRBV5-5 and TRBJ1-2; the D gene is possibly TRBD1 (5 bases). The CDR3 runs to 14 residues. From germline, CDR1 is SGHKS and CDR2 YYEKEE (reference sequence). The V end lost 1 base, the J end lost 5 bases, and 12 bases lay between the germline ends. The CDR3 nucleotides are TGTGCCAGCAGCTTGAGGGGAGACGGGTATGGCTACACCTTC. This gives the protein CASSLRGDGYGYTF.

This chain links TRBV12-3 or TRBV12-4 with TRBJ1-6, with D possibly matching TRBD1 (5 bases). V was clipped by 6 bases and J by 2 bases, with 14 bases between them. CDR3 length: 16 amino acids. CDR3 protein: CASSPGRETYNSPLHF. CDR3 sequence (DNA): TGTGCCAGCAGCCCAGGGCGGGAGACCTATAATTCACCCCTCCACTTT.

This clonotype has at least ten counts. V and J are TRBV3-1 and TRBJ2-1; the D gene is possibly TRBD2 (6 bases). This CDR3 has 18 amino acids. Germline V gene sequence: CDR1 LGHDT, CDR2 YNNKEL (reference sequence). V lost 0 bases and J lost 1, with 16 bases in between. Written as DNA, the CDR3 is TGTGCCAGCAGCCAAGATCTGGCGGGGAGACCTTCCTACAATGAGCAGTTCTTC. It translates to CASSQDLAGRPSYNEQFF.

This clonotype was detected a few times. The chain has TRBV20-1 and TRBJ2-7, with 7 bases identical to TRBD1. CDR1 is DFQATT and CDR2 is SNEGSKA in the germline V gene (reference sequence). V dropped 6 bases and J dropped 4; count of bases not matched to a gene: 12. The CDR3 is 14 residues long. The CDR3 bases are TGCAGTGCCGCGAGGGTTGGCAGGGGGTACGAGCAGTACTTC. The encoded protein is CSAARVGRGYEQYF.

The CDR3 is CASSQSGSVSDTQYF. CDR3 coding DNA: TGCGCCAGCAGCCAAAGCGGGAGTGTCTCAGATACGCAGTATTTT. The chain uses TRBV4-3 and TRBJ2-3, with TRBD2 matching 8 bases. The J segment lost 4 bases and the V segment lost 2 bases, leaving 5 bases of the junction unmatched. The germline V gene has CDR1 LGHNA and CDR2 YSLEER. The CDR3 has 15 residues.

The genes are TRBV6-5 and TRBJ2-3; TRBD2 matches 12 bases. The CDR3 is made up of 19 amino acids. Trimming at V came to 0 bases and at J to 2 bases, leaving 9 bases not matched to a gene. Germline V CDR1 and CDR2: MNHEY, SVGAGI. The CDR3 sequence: CASSYSRLAGGRVTDTQYF. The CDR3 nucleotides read TGTGCCAGCAGTTACTCGAGGCTAGCGGGGGGGCGGGTCACAGATACGCAGTATTTT.

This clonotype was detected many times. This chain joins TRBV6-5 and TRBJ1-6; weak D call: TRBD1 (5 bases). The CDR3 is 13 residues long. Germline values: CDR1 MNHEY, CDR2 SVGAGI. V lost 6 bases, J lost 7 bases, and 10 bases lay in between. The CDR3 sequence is CASRGGVNSPLHF. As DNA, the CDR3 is TGTGCCAGCAGGGGAGGGGTAAATTCACCCCTCCACTTT.

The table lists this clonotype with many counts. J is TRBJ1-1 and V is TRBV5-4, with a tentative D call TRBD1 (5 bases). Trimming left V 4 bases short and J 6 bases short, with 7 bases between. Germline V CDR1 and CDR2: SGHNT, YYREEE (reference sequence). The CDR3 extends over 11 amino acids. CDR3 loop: CASSRQSEAFF. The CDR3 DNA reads TGTGCCAGCAGCCGACAGTCTGAAGCTTTCTTT.

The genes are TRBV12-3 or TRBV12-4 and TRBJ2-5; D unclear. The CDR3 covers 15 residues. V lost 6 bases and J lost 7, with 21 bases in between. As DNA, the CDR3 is TGTGCCAGCAGCCCCACCGCAGGATCGACGGGGACCCAGTACTTC. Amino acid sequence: CASSPTAGSTGTQYF.

The CDR3 nucleotides read TGTGCCAGCAGTTACCCTCGGACTAGCGGGATAGGGGAGACCCAGTACTTC. As protein: CASSYPRTSGIGETQYF. The chain uses TRBV6-6 and TRBJ2-5; 12 bases agree with TRBD2. Germline V CDR1 and CDR2: MNHNY, SVGAGI (reference sequence). After removal of 2 bases from V and 5 bases from J, the junction contained 9 bases not matched to a gene. This CDR3 contains 17 residues.

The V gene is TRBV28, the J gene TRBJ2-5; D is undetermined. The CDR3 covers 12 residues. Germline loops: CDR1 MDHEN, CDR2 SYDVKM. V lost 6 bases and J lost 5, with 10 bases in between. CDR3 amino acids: CASSPGRETQYF. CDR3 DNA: TGTGCCAGCAGCCCTGGCCGGGAGACCCAGTACTTC.

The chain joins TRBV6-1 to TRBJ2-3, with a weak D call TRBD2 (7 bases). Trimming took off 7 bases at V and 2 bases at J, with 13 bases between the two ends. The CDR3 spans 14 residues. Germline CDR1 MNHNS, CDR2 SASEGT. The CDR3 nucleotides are TGTGCCAGCACCGGGGGGCCTTACACAGATACGCAGTATTTT. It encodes CASTGGPYTDTQYF.

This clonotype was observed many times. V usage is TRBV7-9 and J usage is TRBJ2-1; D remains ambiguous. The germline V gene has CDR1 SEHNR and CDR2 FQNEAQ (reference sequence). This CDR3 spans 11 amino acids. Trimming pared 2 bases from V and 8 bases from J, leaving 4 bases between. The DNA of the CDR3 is TGTGCCAGCAGCTTAAGTGATGAGCAGTTCTTC. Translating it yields CASSLSDEQFF.

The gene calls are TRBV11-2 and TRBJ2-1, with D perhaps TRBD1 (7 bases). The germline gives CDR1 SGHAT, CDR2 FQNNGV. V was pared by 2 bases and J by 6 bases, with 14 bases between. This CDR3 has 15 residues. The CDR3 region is CASSLRQGLRNEQFF. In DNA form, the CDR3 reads TGTGCCAGCAGCTTACGACAGGGACTTCGCAATGAGCAGTTCTTC.

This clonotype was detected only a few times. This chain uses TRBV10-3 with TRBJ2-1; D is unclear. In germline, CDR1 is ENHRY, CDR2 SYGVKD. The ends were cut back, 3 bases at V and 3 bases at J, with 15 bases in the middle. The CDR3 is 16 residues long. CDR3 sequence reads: CAISDVGSAYYNEQFF. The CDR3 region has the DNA TGTGCCATCAGTGATGTGGGGTCAGCTTACTACAATGAGCAGTTCTTC.

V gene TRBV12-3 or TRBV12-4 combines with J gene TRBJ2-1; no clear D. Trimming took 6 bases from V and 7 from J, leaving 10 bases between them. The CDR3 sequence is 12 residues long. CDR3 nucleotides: TGTGCCAGCAGCCAGACCGCAAATGAGCAGTTCTTC. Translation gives CASSQTANEQFF.

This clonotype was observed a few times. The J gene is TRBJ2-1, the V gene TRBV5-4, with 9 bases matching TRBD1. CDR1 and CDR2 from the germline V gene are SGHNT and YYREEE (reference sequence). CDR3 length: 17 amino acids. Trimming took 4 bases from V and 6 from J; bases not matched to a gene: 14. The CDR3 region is CASSRPHPGQGFNEQFF. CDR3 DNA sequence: TGTGCCAGCAGCCGCCCCCACCCGGGACAGGGTTTCAATGAGCAGTTCTTC.

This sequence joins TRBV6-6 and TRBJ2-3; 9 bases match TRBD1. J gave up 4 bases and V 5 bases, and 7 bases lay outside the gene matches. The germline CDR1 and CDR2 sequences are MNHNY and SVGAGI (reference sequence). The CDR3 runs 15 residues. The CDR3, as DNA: TGTGCCAGCAGTACCGGGACAGGGCCCCCAGATACGCAGTATTTT. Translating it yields CASSTGTGPPDTQYF.